The 29 T cell receptor beta chains below were found in one sample sequenced in a study of T-cell reconstitution after alpha-beta-depleted transplantation in children. Unique molecular identifiers were incorporated when the TCRbeta library was constructed. MiXCR was run by TCRdb on the PCR reads, yielding one entry per CDR3 protein. The data hold more than 25,000 distinct CDR3 sequences, with 5.5% to 7.5% observed a single time. The specimen comprised PBMCs, mostly from graft donor cells, sampled 180 days after TCRalphabeta/CD19-depleted stem cell transplant. The receptors stem from a male patient younger than 18 who had a stem cell transplant for acute myeloid leukemia, so the T cells may come from the graft donor.

The table lists this clonotype with many counts. V gene TRBV19 combines with J gene TRBJ2-1; 9 bases line up with TRBD2. This CDR3 spans 15 amino acids. Germline V gene sequence: CDR1 LNHDA, CDR2 SQIVND (reference sequence). V dropped 5 bases and J dropped 1; count of bases not matched to a gene: 3. In nucleotides, the CDR3 is TGTGCCAGTAGTGTTGGACTAGCGTCCTACAATGAGCAGTTCTTC. This sequence encodes CASSVGLASYNEQFF.

This clonotype was observed many times. CDR3 loop: CASSLLSGTQYF. In DNA form, the CDR3 reads TGTGCCAGCAGCTTACTTTCGGGGACCCAGTACTTC. This chain uses TRBV11-3 with TRBJ2-5; D gene unclear. V was cut by 2 bases and J by 7 bases, with 8 bases left in between. The germline V gene has CDR1 SGHNT and CDR2 YENEEA. This CDR3 is 12 amino acids long. The variable domain in full, with the rest retrieved from reference TRBV11-3 and TRBJ2-5, is EAGVVQSPRYKIIEKKQPVAFWCNPISGHNTLYWYLQNLGQGPELLIRYENEEAVDDSQLPKDRFSAERLKGVDSTLKIQPAELGDSAVYLCASSLLSGTQYFGPGTRLLVL.

At least ten counts were recorded for this clonotype. The chain couples TRBV27 to TRBJ2-7; possible D gene TRBD1, 5 bases. Germline V lookup: CDR1 MNHEY, CDR2 SMNVEV (reference sequence). Deletions cut 4 bases from V and 3 bases from J, with 10 bases between. The CDR3 sequence is 13 residues long. CDR3 region: CASSSRQLYEQYF. For the CDR3, the DNA is TGTGCCAGCAGTTCGAGACAGCTCTACGAGCAGTACTTC.

This clonotype was picked up many times. V is TRBV28 and J is TRBJ1-2; D is unresolved. The CDR3 is 14 amino acids. Germline CDR1 and CDR2: MDHEN and SYDVKM. V was cut by 6 bases and J by 5 bases, with 16 bases left in between. The CDR3 bases are TGTGCCAGCAGCCTCCCGGGGAACGGATATGGCTACACCTTC. The encoded protein is CASSLPGNGYGYTF.

This clonotype occurred many times. The V call is TRBV20-1, the J call TRBJ2-5; weak D call: TRBD2 (5 bases). Looked up from germline, CDR1 is DFQATT and CDR2 is SNEGSKA (reference sequence). Trimming removed 2 bases at V and 5 bases at J, with 12 bases between. CDR3 size: 13 residues. The CDR3 DNA reads TGCAGTGCTAGACCCACTAGTACGGAGACCCAGTACTTC. It encodes CSARPTSTETQYF.

This clonotype has at least ten counts. The rearrangement links TRBV21-1 to TRBJ1-3. TRBV21-1 is designated a pseudogene. CDR3 length equals 16 residues. CDR3 sequence: CASSKAGCYSGNTIYF. In DNA, the CDR3 is TGTGCCAGCAGCAAAGCTGGTTGCTACTCTGGAAACACCATATATTTT.

This clonotype occurred many times. The V gene is TRBV7-2, the J gene TRBJ2-7; 14 bases are a match to TRBD2. Germline V gives CDR1 SGHTA, CDR2 FQGNSA. The CDR3 extends over 17 amino acids. Trimming removed 5 bases from V and 4 bases from J; junction bases left unmatched: 10. Here the CDR3 reads CASSAYGLAGGGYEQYF. Here the CDR3 DNA reads TGTGCCAGCAGCGCTTATGGACTAGCGGGAGGTGGTTACGAGCAGTACTTC.

This clonotype was seen at least ten times. CDR3 protein: CASSRIRGNNQPQHF. The CDR3 DNA is TGTGCCAGCTCTCGAATCAGGGGGAACAATCAGCCCCAGCATTTT. The V gene is TRBV28, the J gene TRBJ1-5, with 7 nucleotides matching TRBD1. With 8 bases clipped from V and 3 bases from J, the junction kept 10 bases outside the gene matches. The CDR3 extends over 15 amino acids. The germline CDR1 and CDR2 sequences are MDHEN and SYDVKM.

This clonotype was counted many times. V usage is TRBV29-1 and J usage is TRBJ1-1, with TRBD1 identical over 7 bases. Germline V gives CDR1 SQVTM, CDR2 ANQGSEA. This CDR3 is built from 13 residues. V was clipped by 6 bases and J by 0 bases; unmatched bases: 4. CDR3 amino acids: CSVGQSVNTEAFF. The CDR3 DNA sequence: TGCAGCGTGGGACAGTCCGTGAACACTGAAGCTTTCTTT.

This clonotype was seen many times. The chain links TRBV5-1 to TRBJ2-1; D not resolved. The germline V and J ends were trimmed by 0 bases and 4 bases, with 8 bases remaining between them. Per the germline V gene, CDR1 is SGHRS and CDR2 is YFSETQ. The CDR3 is 14 amino acids. The CDR3 DNA follows: TGCGCCAGCAGCTTGGCTGGCTTATACAATGAGCAGTTCTTC. This gives the protein CASSLAGLYNEQFF.

This clonotype rates as medium-sized (0.01 to 0.1%). V and J are TRBV2 and TRBJ2-5; no reliable D call. Germline V gives CDR1 SNHLY, CDR2 FYNNEI. V was shortened by 2 bases and J by 2 bases, with 9 bases between the two germline ends. The CDR3 is made up of 14 amino acids. The DNA of the CDR3 is TGTGCCAGCAGTGAAAGCAGAAATCAAGAGACCCAGTACTTC. Residues: CASSESRNQETQYF.

There are many counts of this clonotype. This chain connects TRBV9 to TRBJ2-3; D is ambiguous. CDR3 length: 11 amino acids. The V and J ends lost 3 bases and 2 bases respectively, with 1 base between them. Germline V gives CDR1 SGDLS, CDR2 YYNGEE. This chain's CDR3 is CASSATDTQYF. The CDR3 region has the DNA TGTGCCAGCAGCGCCACAGATACGCAGTATTTT. Filled out from reference TRBV9 and TRBJ2-3, the complete variable domain reads DSGVTQTPKHLITATGQRVTLRCSPRSGDLSVYWYQQSLDQGLQFLIQYYNGEERAKGNILERFSAQQFPDLHSELNLSSLELGDSALYFCASSATDTQYFGPGTRLTVL.

This clonotype was counted a few times. The chain couples TRBV11-3 to TRBJ2-1; D is uncertain. V was cut by 1 base and J by 3 bases, with 13 bases left in between. The CDR3 length is 16 residues. CDR1 is SGHNT and CDR2 is YENEEA in the germline V gene. Here the CDR3 reads CASSLGVAAFYNEQFF. Written as DNA, the CDR3 is TGTGCCAGCAGCTTAGGGGTAGCCGCCTTCTACAATGAGCAGTTCTTC.

This clonotype was detected ten times or more. For the CDR3, the DNA is TGTGCCAGCAGCTTAGCCGGGTTGGCCGGGGAGCTGTTTTTT. Translating gives CASSLAGLAGELFF. The chain couples TRBV13 to TRBJ2-2; D call uncertain. The germline CDR1 and CDR2 sequences are PRHDT and FYEKMQ (reference sequence). V was trimmed by 1 base and J by 6 bases, leaving 9 bases between them. There are 14 residues in the CDR3.

This clonotype was counted many times. The chain employs TRBV10-3 and TRBJ1-5; maybe TRBD1 (5 bases). The V gene lost 0 bases and the J gene lost 1 base, with 7 bases spanning the gap. The CDR3 spans 15 residues. Germline V gene sequence: CDR1 ENHRY, CDR2 SYGVKD. For the CDR3, the DNA is TGTGCCATCAGTGAGTCTGGGGGGAGCAATCAGCCCCAGCATTTT. Encoded protein: CAISESGGSNQPQHF.

This clonotype showed up many times. The J gene is TRBJ2-4, the V gene TRBV20-1; D may be TRBD2 (5 bases). Germline V lookup: CDR1 DFQATT, CDR2 SNEGSKA (reference sequence). CDR3 length: 16 amino acids. Trimming pared 0 bases from V and 0 bases from J, leaving 12 bases between. The DNA of the CDR3 is TGCAGTGCTAGAGATCGTGGAGGCCCAGCCAAAAACATTCAGTACTTC. Translating it yields CSARDRGGPAKNIQYF.

This clonotype was picked up many times. The chain combines TRBV11-2 with TRBJ2-5, with D possibly matching TRBD1 (6 bases). This CDR3 contains 14 residues. Germline-derived CDR1 and CDR2 are SGHAT and FQNNGV. V dropped 1 base and J dropped 2 bases, with 8 bases sitting between them. The CDR3 region is CASSLVQGQETQYF. The CDR3 DNA follows: TGTGCCAGCAGCTTAGTTCAGGGGCAAGAGACCCAGTACTTC. Full variable domain (outside the CDR3, taken from reference TRBV11-2 and TRBJ2-5): EAGVAQSPRYKIIEKRQSVAFWCNPISGHATLYWYQQILGQGPKLLIQFQNNGVVDDSQLPKDRFSAERLKGVDSTLKIQPAKLEDSAVYLCASSLVQGQETQYFGPGTRLLVL.

This clonotype has at least ten counts. The chain has TRBV20-1 and TRBJ2-1, with D perhaps given as TRBD1 or TRBD2 (6 bases each). The V and J ends lost 8 bases and 12 bases respectively, with 35 bases between them. Germline CDR1 reads DFQATT; CDR2 reads SNEGSKA (reference sequence). The CDR3 is made up of 17 amino acids. The CDR3 nucleotides read TGCAGTTCCGGGGTAGACAACCCCAATAGGAGGGGGAGGTCGCAGTTCTTC. Protein: CSSGVDNPNRRGRSQFF.

The chain recombines TRBV28 with TRBJ1-6; tentatively, D is TRBD1 (6 bases). V gave up 2 bases and J gave up 6 bases, with 17 bases separating them. This CDR3 contains 17 residues. CDR1 is MDHEN and CDR2 is SYDVKM in the germline V gene. CDR3 bases: TGTGCCAGCAGTTTACCCCTTCCAGGGGTTGGTAATTCACCCCTCCACTTT. Amino acids: CASSLPLPGVGNSPLHF.

This clonotype was recorded many times. V is TRBV20-1 and J is TRBJ1-5; D ambiguous. This CDR3 has 12 residues. The germline V gene encodes CDR1 DFQATT and CDR2 SNEGSKA (reference sequence). Between the trimmed V and J ends, which lost 3 bases and 3 bases, there was a span of 6 bases. The CDR3 protein is CSASAPNQPQHF. For the CDR3, the DNA is TGCAGTGCTAGTGCGCCCAATCAGCCCCAGCATTTT.

This clonotype has a count of ten or more. The J gene is TRBJ1-2, the V gene TRBV24-1; D remains ambiguous. Germline CDR1 is KGHDR and CDR2 is SFDVKD. CDR3 length: 14 amino acids. V shed 2 bases and J shed 2 bases, with 8 bases lying between them. CDR3 sequence (DNA): TGTGCCACCAGTGATTCCGGACTCAACTATGGCTACACCTTC. Protein: CATSDSGLNYGYTF.

This clonotype was found many times. The V gene is TRBV7-2, the J gene TRBJ2-7, with no clear D. There are 12 residues in the CDR3. The V gene's germline CDR1 is SGHTA and CDR2 FQGNSA. V was cut by 3 bases and J by 6 bases, with 9 bases left in between. The CDR3 DNA sequence: TGTGCCAGCAGCTTGGTTGACCTCGAGCAGTACTTC. Its protein is CASSLVDLEQYF.

CDR3 DNA: TGTGCCCTCAGTCCCAGGTGGACAGGCGGCAATCAGCCCCAGCATTTT. Encoded protein: CALSPRWTGGNQPQHF. The chain joins TRBV3-1 to TRBJ1-5, with TRBD1 matching over 7 bases. The CDR3 runs to 16 residues. Germline trimming cut 11 bases from V and 2 bases from J; bases unmatched to any gene: 15. The germline gives CDR1 LGHDT, CDR2 YNNKEL (reference sequence).

This clonotype was found many times. Relative to the germline gene, one junction end is altered; a read error may explain this. The chain joins TRBV6-5 to TRBJ2-1; TRBD1 or TRBD2 may be the D gene (5 bases each). Germline assignment: CDR1 MNHEY and CDR2 SVGAGI. This CDR3 spans 13 amino acids. In DNA form, the CDR3 reads TGTGCCAGCAGTTACGGGGGAATGGAAGGACGGCTCTTC. It is translated as CASSYGGMEGRLF.

The sample holds many counts of this clonotype. The chain couples TRBV15 to TRBJ2-7; D may correspond to TRBD1 or TRBD2 (5 bases each). Trimming cost V 0 bases and J 6 bases, with 9 bases left between them. Germline V gives CDR1 LNHNV, CDR2 YYDKDF (reference sequence). There are 13 residues in the CDR3. CDR3 coding DNA: TGTGCCACCAGCAGAGATTGGGACGGCGAGCAGTACGTC. This translates into CATSRDWDGEQYV.

In its sample, this clonotype was seen many times. V gene TRBV12-3 or TRBV12-4 combines with J gene TRBJ2-1; no firm D call. V was cut by 3 bases and J by 6 bases, with 3 bases left in between. The CDR3 totals 11 residues. The CDR3 nucleotides read TGTGCCAGCAGTTTCGGCAATGAGCAGTTCTTC. Amino acid sequence: CASSFGNEQFF.

The rearrangement links TRBV20-1 to TRBJ2-1; tentatively, D is TRBD2 (6 bases). The CDR3 is 16 amino acids. Per germline, CDR1 DFQATT and CDR2 SNEGSKA (reference sequence). V dropped 1 base and J dropped 6 bases, with 19 bases sitting between them. The CDR3: CSARGEAAGASNEQFF. For the CDR3, the DNA is TGCAGTGCTAGAGGGGAGGCTGCGGGCGCGAGCAATGAGCAGTTCTTC.

This clonotype has a count of ten or more. The CDR3 DNA follows: TGCAGTGTTCCCCGTGACAGGGATAACATTCAGTACTTC. Translated: CSVPRDRDNIQYF. The V and J genes are TRBV20-1 and TRBJ2-4; TRBD1 matches at 7 bases. The germline CDR1 and CDR2 sequences are DFQATT and SNEGSKA (reference sequence). This CDR3 comprises 13 residues. J was trimmed by 7 bases and V by 7 bases; bases with no gene match: 10.

In this sample, this clonotype turned up many times. The chain employs TRBV4-2 and TRBJ2-1; 8 bases match TRBD2. Germline loops: CDR1 LGHNA, CDR2 YNFKEQ. The junction had 11 bases not matched to a gene; V was cut back by 0 bases and J by 4 bases. CDR3 size: 18 residues. In DNA form, the CDR3 reads TGTGCCAGCAGCCAAGAAGTTTTCGCGGGAGGTCCTTACAATGAGCAGTTCTTC. Translated, it gives CASSQEVFAGGPYNEQFF.